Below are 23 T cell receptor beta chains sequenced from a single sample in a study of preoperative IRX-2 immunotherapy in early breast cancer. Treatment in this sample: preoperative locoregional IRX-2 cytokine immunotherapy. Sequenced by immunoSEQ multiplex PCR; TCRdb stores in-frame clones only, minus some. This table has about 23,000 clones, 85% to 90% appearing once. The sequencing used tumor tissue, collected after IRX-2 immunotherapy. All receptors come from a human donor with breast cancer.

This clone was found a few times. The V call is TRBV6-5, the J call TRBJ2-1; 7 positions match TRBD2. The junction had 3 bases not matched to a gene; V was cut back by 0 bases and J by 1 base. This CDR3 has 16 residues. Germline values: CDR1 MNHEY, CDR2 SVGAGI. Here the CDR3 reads CASSYSTGGSYNEQFF. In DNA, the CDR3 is TGTGCCAGCAGTTACTCGACGGGGGGTTCCTACAATGAGCAGTTCTTC.

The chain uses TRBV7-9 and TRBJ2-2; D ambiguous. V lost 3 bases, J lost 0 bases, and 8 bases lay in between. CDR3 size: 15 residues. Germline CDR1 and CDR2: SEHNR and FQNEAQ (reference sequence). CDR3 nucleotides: TGTGCCAGCAGCTTTGGGCCTGCGAACACCGGGGAGCTGTTTTTT. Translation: CASSFGPANTGELFF.

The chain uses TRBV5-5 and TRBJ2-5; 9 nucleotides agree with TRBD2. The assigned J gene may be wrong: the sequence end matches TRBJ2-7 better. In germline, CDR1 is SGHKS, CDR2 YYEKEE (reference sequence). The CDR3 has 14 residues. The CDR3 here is CASSSGTSRYEQYF. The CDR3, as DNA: TGTGCCAGCAGCTCAGGGACTAGCCGTTACGAGCAGTACTTC.

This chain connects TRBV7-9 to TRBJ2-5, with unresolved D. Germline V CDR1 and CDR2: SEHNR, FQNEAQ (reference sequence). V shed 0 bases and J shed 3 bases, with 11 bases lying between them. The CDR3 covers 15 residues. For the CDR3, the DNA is TGTGCCAGCAGCTTAGCCACAGCATTAGAAGAGACCCAGTACTTC. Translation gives CASSLATALEETQYF.

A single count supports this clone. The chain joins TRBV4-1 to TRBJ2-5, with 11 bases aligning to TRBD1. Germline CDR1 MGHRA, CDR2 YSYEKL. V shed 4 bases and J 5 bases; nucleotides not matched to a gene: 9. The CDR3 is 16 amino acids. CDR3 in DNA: TGCGCCAGCAGCCTCACCGGGACAGGGGGGACGGAGACCCAGTACTTC. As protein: CASSLTGTGGTETQYF.

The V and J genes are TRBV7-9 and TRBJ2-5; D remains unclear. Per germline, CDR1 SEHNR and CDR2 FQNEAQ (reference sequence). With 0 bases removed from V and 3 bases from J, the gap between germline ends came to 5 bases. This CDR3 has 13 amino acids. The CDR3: CASSLARKETQYF. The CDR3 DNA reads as TGTGCCAGCAGCTTAGCACGGAAAGAGACCCAGTACTTC.

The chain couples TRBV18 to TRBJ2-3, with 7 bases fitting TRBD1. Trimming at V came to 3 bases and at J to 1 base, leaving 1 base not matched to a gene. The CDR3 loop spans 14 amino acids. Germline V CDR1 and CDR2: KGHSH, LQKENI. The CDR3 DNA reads TGTGCCAGCTCACCTGGACAGGGCACAGATACGCAGTATTTT. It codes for CASSPGQGTDTQYF.

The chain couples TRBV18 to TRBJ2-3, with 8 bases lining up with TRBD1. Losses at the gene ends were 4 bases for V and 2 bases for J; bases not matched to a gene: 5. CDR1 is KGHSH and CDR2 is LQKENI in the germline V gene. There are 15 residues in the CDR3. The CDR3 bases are TGTGCCAGCTCACTGCAGGGGGCCCCCACAGATACGCAGTATTTT. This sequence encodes CASSLQGAPTDTQYF.

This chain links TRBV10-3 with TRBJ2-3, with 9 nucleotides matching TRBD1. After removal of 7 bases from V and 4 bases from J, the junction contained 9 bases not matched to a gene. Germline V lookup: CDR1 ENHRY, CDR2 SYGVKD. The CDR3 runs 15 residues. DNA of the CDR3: TGTGCCATCACCGTGGGACAGGGAAGGTCAGATACGCAGTATTTT. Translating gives CAITVGQGRSDTQYF.

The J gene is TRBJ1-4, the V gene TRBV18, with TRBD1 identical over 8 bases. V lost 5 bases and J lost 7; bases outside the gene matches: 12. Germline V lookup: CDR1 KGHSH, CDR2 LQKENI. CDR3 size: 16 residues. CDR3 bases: TGTGCCAGCTCAGCCGGCCCCAGGGGGCAGGCTGAAAAACTGTTTTTT. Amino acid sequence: CASSAGPRGQAEKLFF.

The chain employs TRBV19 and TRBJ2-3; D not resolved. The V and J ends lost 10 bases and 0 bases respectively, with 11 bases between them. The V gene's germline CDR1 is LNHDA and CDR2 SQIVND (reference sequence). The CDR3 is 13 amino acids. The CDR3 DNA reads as TGTGCCACCGCGACACCTAGCACAGATACGCAGTATTTT. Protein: CATATPSTDTQYF.

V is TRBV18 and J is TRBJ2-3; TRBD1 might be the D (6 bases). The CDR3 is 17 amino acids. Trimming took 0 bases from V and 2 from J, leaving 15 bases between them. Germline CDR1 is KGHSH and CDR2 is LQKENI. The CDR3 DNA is TGTGCCAGCTCACCACCCCCACCAGGGGCTACCACAGATACGCAGTATTTT. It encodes CASSPPPPGATTDTQYF.

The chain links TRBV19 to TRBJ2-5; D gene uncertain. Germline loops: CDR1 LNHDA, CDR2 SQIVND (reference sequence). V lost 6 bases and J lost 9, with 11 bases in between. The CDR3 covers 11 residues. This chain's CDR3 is CASSASAAQYF. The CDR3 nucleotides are TGTGCCAGTAGCGCCTCGGCAGCCCAGTACTTC.

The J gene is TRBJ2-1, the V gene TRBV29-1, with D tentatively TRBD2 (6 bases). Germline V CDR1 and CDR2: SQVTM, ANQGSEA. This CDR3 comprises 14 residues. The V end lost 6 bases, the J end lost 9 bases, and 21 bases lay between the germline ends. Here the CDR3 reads CSVLRGTGFSEQFF. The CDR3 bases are TGCAGCGTGCTCCGGGGGACCGGATTTTCTGAGCAGTTCTTC.

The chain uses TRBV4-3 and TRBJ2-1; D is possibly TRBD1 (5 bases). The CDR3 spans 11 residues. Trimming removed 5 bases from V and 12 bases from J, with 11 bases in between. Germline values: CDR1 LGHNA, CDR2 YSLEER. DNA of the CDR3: TGCGCCAGCAGCGACAGCCTTGTGCAGTTCTTC. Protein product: CASSDSLVQFF.

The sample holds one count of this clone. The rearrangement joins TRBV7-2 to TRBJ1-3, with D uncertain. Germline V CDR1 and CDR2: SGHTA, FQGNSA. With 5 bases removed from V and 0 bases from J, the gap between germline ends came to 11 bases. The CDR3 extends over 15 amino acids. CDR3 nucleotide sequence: TGTGCCAGCAGCCCCTTGGCCAGCTCTGGAAACACCATATATTTT. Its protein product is CASSPLASSGNTIYF.

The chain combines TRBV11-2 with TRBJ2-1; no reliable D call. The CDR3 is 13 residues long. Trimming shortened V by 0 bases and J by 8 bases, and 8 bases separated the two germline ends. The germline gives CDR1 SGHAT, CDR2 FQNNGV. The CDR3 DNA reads TGTGCCAGCAGCTTAGAGTCAGTGTATGAGCAGTTCTTC. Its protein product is CASSLESVYEQFF.

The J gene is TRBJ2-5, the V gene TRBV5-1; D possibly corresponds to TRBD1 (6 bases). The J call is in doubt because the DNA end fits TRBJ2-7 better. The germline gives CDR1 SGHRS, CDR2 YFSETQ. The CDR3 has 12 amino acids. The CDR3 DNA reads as TGCGCCAGCAGCCGGGACATCTACGAGCAGTACTTC. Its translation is CASSRDIYEQYF.

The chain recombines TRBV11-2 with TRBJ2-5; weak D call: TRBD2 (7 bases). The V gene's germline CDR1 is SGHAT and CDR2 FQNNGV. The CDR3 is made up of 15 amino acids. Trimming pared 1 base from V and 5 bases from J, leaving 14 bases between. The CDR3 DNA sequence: TGTGCCAGCAGCTTAGTTCGGGGGGCGCGGGAGACCCAGTACTTC. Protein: CASSLVRGARETQYF.

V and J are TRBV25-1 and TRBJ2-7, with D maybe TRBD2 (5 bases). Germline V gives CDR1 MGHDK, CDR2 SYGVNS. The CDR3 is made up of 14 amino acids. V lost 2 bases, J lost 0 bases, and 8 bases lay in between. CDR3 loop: CASSERRDSYEQYF. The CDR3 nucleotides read TGTGCCAGCAGTGAAAGACGGGACTCCTACGAGCAGTACTTC.

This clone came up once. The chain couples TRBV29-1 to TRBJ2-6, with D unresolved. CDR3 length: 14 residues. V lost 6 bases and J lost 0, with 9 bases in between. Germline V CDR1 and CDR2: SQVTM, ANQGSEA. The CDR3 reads CSVDTSSGANVLTF. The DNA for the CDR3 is TGCAGCGTAGACACAAGCTCTGGGGCCAACGTCCTGACTTTC.

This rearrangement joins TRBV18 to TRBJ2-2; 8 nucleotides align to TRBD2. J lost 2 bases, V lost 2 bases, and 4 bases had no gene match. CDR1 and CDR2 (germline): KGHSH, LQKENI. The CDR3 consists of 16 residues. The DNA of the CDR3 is TGTGCCAGCTCACCAAACAGCGGGAGTAACACCGGGGAGCTGTTTTTT. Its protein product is CASSPNSGSNTGELFF.

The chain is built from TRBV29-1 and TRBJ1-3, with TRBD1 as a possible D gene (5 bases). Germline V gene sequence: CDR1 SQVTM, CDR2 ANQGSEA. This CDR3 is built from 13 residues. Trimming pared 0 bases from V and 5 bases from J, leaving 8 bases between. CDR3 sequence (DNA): TGCAGCGTTGAAGAGGGGGGTAGAAACACCATATATTTT. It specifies CSVEEGGRNTIYF.